A selection of T cell receptor beta chains follows, all from one sample in a study of blood T cell repertoires in COVID-19. Data came from immunoSEQ multiplex PCR; TCRdb stores just in-frame clones and leaves some out. The sample holds approximately 110,000 clones; roughly 80% are singletons and the top ten take 20% to 25%. Sequencing was done on a sample of peripheral blood. The source is a man aged 65 to 79 with active or convalescent COVID-19. CDR3s include the opening cysteine and the closing phenylalanine or tryptophan. D genes are given only for firm matches. For some rows the clone size is stated as once, few or many, or as a class when expanded; others skip it.

V gene	J gene	D gene	clone size	CDR3 DNA	CDR3 protein
TRBV28	TRBJ2-7	TRBD2	NA	TGTGCCAGCAGTTTATCTAGACGGGAGGGCGAGCAGTACTTC	CASSLSRREGEQYF
TRBV2	TRBJ1-5	TRBD1	NA	TGTGCCAGCAGCCGGGACAGGCTCAATCAGCCCCAGCATTTT	CASSRDRLNQPQHF
TRBV15	TRBJ2-7	NA	NA	TGTGCCACCAGCAGTGGAGTAAGGGGCAGGGACTACGAGCAGTACTTC	CATSSGVRGRDYEQYF
TRBV5-1	TRBJ1-2	TRBD1	NA	TGCGCCAGCAGCTTGTCGTCAGGGGGTTTGGGTTATGGCTACACCTTC	CASSLSSGGLGYGYTF
TRBV11-3	TRBJ2-7	TRBD1	NA	TGTGCCAGCAGCCACCGGGACAGCCCCTACGAGCAGTACTTC	CASSHRDSPYEQYF
TRBV6-5	TRBJ2-3	TRBD1	once	TGTGCCAGCAGCCTGGGACAGGGGAGAACAGATACGCAGTATTTT	CASSLGQGRTDTQYF
TRBV3-1/TRBV3-2	TRBJ1-1	NA	NA	TGTGCCAGCAGCCAGAGGGTTGGGGCTGAAGCTTTCTTT	CASSQRVGAEAFF
TRBV7-2	TRBJ2-7	NA	NA	TGTGCCAGCAGCGTCCCTCTTTACGAGCAGTACTTC	CASSVPLYEQYF
TRBV19	TRBJ2-7	NA	NA	TGTGCCAGTAGTATGGGCCCTCAAGGCTACGAGCAGTACTTC	CASSMGPQGYEQYF
TRBV28	TRBJ1-2	NA	NA	TGTGCCAGCTACCGAGGCGGGGGCTACACCTTC	CASYRGGGYTF
TRBV5-6	TRBJ2-7	TRBD1	NA	TGTGCCAGCAGCTTGGACAGGGGCTACGAGCAGTACTTC	CASSLDRGYEQYF
TRBV5-4	TRBJ1-2	TRBD1	NA	TGTGCCAGCAGCTTGGCAGGACAGGGTGGCTACACCTTC	CASSLAGQGGYTF
TRBV5-1	TRBJ1-2	NA	NA	TGCGCCAGCAGCTCACAGGACCCGAGAGACTATGGCTACACCTTC	CASSSQDPRDYGYTF
TRBV11-1	TRBJ2-1	TRBD2	NA	TGTGCCAGCAGCTTAGACGGGGGGGCGGTCAATGAGCAGTTCTTC	CASSLDGGAVNEQFF
TRBV11-2	TRBJ2-1	NA	NA	TGTGCCAGCAGCCTTGAGGCGGACTCCTACAATGAGCAGTTCTTC	CASSLEADSYNEQFF
TRBV27	TRBJ2-5	TRBD2	NA	TGTGCCAGCAGCCAACACGCGGGAGTGAGTCAAGAGACCCAGTACTTC	CASSQHAGVSQETQYF
TRBV11-3	TRBJ2-2	NA	NA	TGTGCCAGCAGCTCTAACACCGGGGAGCTGTTTTTT	CASSSNTGELFF
TRBV9	TRBJ2-1	NA	NA	TGTGCCAGCAGCGTAGGACTTTCCTACAATGAGCAGTTCTTC	CASSVGLSYNEQFF
TRBV30	TRBJ1-1	NA	NA	TGTGCCTGGAGTACGGAACAGTCAAACACTGAAGCTTTCTTT	CAWSTEQSNTEAFF
TRBV3-1/TRBV3-2	TRBJ1-2	NA	NA	TGTGCCAGCAGCCCTTTACTCGACGGGAGCTACACCTTC	CASSPLLDGSYTF